Listed below are T cell receptor beta chains from one sample, sequenced in a study of cytomegalovirus exposure and HLA in healthy donors. TCRdb keeps only in-frame clones here, not all; method: immunoSEQ multiplex PCR. The sample records 130,000 to 150,000 clones, approximately 70% being singletons. The sequenced material came from PBMCs. Receptors originate from a human donor in good health. Each CDR3 is given with its conserved first and last residue. D genes are given only for firm matches. Some rows have no size entry. The others give once, few or many, or a class for an expanded clone.

abundance: NA
d_gene: TRBD1
v_gene: TRBV28
j_gene: TRBJ1-1
CDR3nt: TGTGCCAGCAGTGACGACAGGGGATATACTGAAGCTTTCTTT
CDR3aa: CASSDDRGYTEAFF

abundance: few
d_gene: TRBD2
v_gene: TRBV2
j_gene: TRBJ2-5
CDR3nt: TGTGCCAGCAAGTCCGGGACTAGTAGAGAGACCCAGTACTTC
CDR3aa: CASKSGTSRETQYF

abundance: NA
d_gene: TRBD2
v_gene: TRBV9
j_gene: TRBJ2-2
CDR3nt: TGTGCCAGCAGCGCCCACTACGCGGGGGCCGGGGAGCTGTTTTTT
CDR3aa: CASSAHYAGAGELFF

abundance: NA
d_gene: TRBD2
v_gene: TRBV5-1
j_gene: TRBJ2-1
CDR3nt: TGCGCCAGCATTGGGACTAGCGGGAGCGATGAGCAGTTCTTC
CDR3aa: CASIGTSGSDEQFF

abundance: once
d_gene: TRBD1
v_gene: TRBV6-1
j_gene: TRBJ1-2
CDR3nt: TGTGCCAGCAGTGGGACAGGGGCCACACGCCCCTATGGCTACACCTTC
CDR3aa: CASSGTGATRPYGYTF

abundance: NA
d_gene: NA
v_gene: TRBV7-2
j_gene: TRBJ1-2
CDR3nt: TGTGCCAGCAGCTTGAGTTGGTATGGCTACACCTTC
CDR3aa: CASSLSWYGYTF

abundance: NA
d_gene: NA
v_gene: TRBV9
j_gene: TRBJ2-3
CDR3nt: TGTGCCAGCAGCGTATTATCCAGCACAGATACGCAGTATTTT
CDR3aa: CASSVLSSTDTQYF

abundance: NA
d_gene: NA
v_gene: TRBV18
j_gene: TRBJ2-5
CDR3nt: TGTGCCAGCTCAGCTAGTGCGGAGACCCAGTACTTC
CDR3aa: CASSASAETQYF

abundance: NA
d_gene: TRBD2
v_gene: TRBV18
j_gene: TRBJ2-3
CDR3nt: TGTGCCAGTTCGCCGGGACTAGCGCAAACCACAGATACGCAGTATTTT
CDR3aa: CASSPGLAQTTDTQYF

abundance: NA
d_gene: TRBD1
v_gene: TRBV5-4
j_gene: TRBJ1-6
CDR3nt: TGTGCCAGCAGCCCTCTCCCAGGGGGTAATTCACCCCTCCACTTT
CDR3aa: CASSPLPGGNSPLHF

abundance: NA
d_gene: NA
v_gene: TRBV29-1
j_gene: TRBJ2-1
CDR3nt: TGCAGCGCTATACAGGGTTGGCCCTCCTACAATAAGCAGTTCTTC
CDR3aa: CSAIQGWPSYNKQFF

abundance: NA
d_gene: NA
v_gene: TRBV4-1
j_gene: TRBJ2-3
CDR3nt: TGCGCCATCGGGTGGGCAGATACGCAGTATTTT
CDR3aa: CAIGWADTQYF

abundance: NA
d_gene: NA
v_gene: TRBV13
j_gene: TRBJ2-7
CDR3nt: TGTGCCAGCAGCTCCAACCCAGGGAACGAGCAGTACTTC
CDR3aa: CASSSNPGNEQYF

abundance: NA
d_gene: TRBD1
v_gene: TRBV14
j_gene: TRBJ2-1
CDR3nt: TGTGCCAGCAGCAAAGAACAGGGGAACTACAATGAGCAGTTCTTC
CDR3aa: CASSKEQGNYNEQFF

abundance: NA
d_gene: NA
v_gene: TRBV19
j_gene: TRBJ1-5
CDR3nt: TGTGCCAGTAGTCCACGACAGCCGCTTAACAATCAGCCCCAGCATTTT
CDR3aa: CASSPRQPLNNQPQHF

abundance: NA
d_gene: NA
v_gene: TRBV11-3
j_gene: TRBJ2-7
CDR3nt: TGTGCCAGCAGCTGGGATGCAGGACAATCCTACGAGCAGTACTTC
CDR3aa: CASSWDAGQSYEQYF

abundance: NA
d_gene: NA
v_gene: TRBV4-1
j_gene: TRBJ1-4
CDR3nt: TGCGCCAGCAGCCAAACAGGGTCAACTAATGAAAAACTGTTTTTT
CDR3aa: CASSQTGSTNEKLFF

abundance: NA
d_gene: NA
v_gene: TRBV28
j_gene: TRBJ2-6
CDR3nt: TGTGCCAGCAGTCCCCCGGTTTTTGGGGCCAACGTCCTGACTTTC
CDR3aa: CASSPPVFGANVLTF

abundance: NA
d_gene: TRBD2
v_gene: TRBV25-1
j_gene: TRBJ2-1
CDR3nt: TGTGCCAGCGGATTAGCGGGAACCAATGAGCAGTTCTTC
CDR3aa: CASGLAGTNEQFF

abundance: NA
d_gene: TRBD1
v_gene: TRBV11-2
j_gene: TRBJ2-7
CDR3nt: TGTGCCAGCAGCAGACAGGGTCCCTACGAGCAGTACTTC
CDR3aa: CASSRQGPYEQYF

abundance: NA
d_gene: TRBD1
v_gene: TRBV4-1
j_gene: TRBJ2-7
CDR3nt: TGCGCCAGCAGCCTGGGACAGGGGACGTACGAGCAGTACTTC
CDR3aa: CASSLGQGTYEQYF

abundance: NA
d_gene: NA
v_gene: TRBV7-3
j_gene: TRBJ2-7
CDR3nt: TGTGCCAGCAGCTTAAATCGGGGGAACTACGAGCAGTACTTC
CDR3aa: CASSLNRGNYEQYF

abundance: NA
d_gene: TRBD2
v_gene: TRBV5-6
j_gene: TRBJ2-7
CDR3nt: TGTGCCAGCAGCTTGTACGGGGGGGCGGACGAGCAGTACTTC
CDR3aa: CASSLYGGADEQYF

abundance: few
d_gene: TRBD2
v_gene: TRBV7-9
j_gene: TRBJ2-2
CDR3nt: TGTGCCAGCAGCCTCCGCTTTTTGGGGGGGTCGAACACCGGGGAGCTGTTTTTT
CDR3aa: CASSLRFLGGSNTGELFF

abundance: few
d_gene: NA
v_gene: TRBV5-1
j_gene: TRBJ2-2
CDR3nt: TGCGCCAGCAGCGGGGGCCCTAGCGGCCAAGGTATTGGGGAGCTGTTTTTT
CDR3aa: CASSGGPSGQGIGELFF

abundance: NA
d_gene: NA
v_gene: TRBV5-6
j_gene: TRBJ2-7
CDR3nt: TGTGCCAGCAGCTTTCACACCGGGATTTACGAGCAGTACTTC
CDR3aa: CASSFHTGIYEQYF

abundance: once
d_gene: NA
v_gene: TRBV19
j_gene: TRBJ1-1
CDR3nt: TGTGCCAGTAGTATGTTGGGGGCGGGTGAAGCTTTCTTT
CDR3aa: CASSMLGAGEAFF

abundance: NA
d_gene: TRBD2
v_gene: TRBV11-2
j_gene: TRBJ2-3
CDR3nt: TGTGCCAGCAGCTTAGAGGGTGGGTTTGCGGGAGGGCCGACAGATACGCAGTATTTT
CDR3aa: CASSLEGGFAGGPTDTQYF

abundance: NA
d_gene: NA
v_gene: TRBV5-1
j_gene: TRBJ1-6
CDR3nt: TGCGCCAGCAGCTTGGGGCCCGCCGCGCTAGGTGATTCACCCCTCCACTTT
CDR3aa: CASSLGPAALGDSPLHF

abundance: once
d_gene: NA
v_gene: TRBV2
j_gene: TRBJ2-7
CDR3nt: TGTGCCAGCAGTGAATACAGTCAGAGTTTTATCACCCACGAGCAGTACTTC
CDR3aa: CASSEYSQSFITHEQYF

abundance: NA
d_gene: NA
v_gene: TRBV13
j_gene: TRBJ2-1
CDR3nt: TGTGCCAGCAGGAGGAGGGGGGGGAGAGAAAGGTACAATGAGCAGTTCTTC
CDR3aa: CASRRRGGRERYNEQFF

abundance: once
d_gene: NA
v_gene: TRBV10-3
j_gene: TRBJ1-3
CDR3nt: TGTGCCAGCGGACAGCTCTCTGGAAACACCATATATTTT
CDR3aa: CASGQLSGNTIYF

abundance: few
d_gene: NA
v_gene: TRBV11-1
j_gene: TRBJ2-2
CDR3nt: TGTGCCAGCAGTGTTAGTAGTCCCGCGAACACCGGGGAGCTGTTTTTT
CDR3aa: CASSVSSPANTGELFF

abundance: few
d_gene: NA
v_gene: TRBV4-1
j_gene: TRBJ1-5
CDR3nt: TGCGCCAGCAGCCGGGGGGGCAATCAGCCCCAGCATTTT
CDR3aa: CASSRGGNQPQHF

abundance: NA
d_gene: NA
v_gene: TRBV9
j_gene: TRBJ2-7
CDR3nt: TGTGCCAGCAGCGTAGCTGCGGCCCCCGGTGGGGAGCAGTACTTC
CDR3aa: CASSVAAAPGGEQYF

abundance: NA
d_gene: TRBD1
v_gene: TRBV4-2
j_gene: TRBJ1-1
CDR3nt: TGTGCCAGCAGCCAAGTTGCAGGGGGAGGCACTGAAGCTTTCTTT
CDR3aa: CASSQVAGGGTEAFF

abundance: NA
d_gene: TRBD2
v_gene: TRBV25-1
j_gene: TRBJ2-7
CDR3nt: TGTGCCAGCAGGGGGAGGGTAACCAACGAGCAGTACTTC
CDR3aa: CASRGRVTNEQYF

abundance: few
d_gene: NA
v_gene: TRBV19
j_gene: TRBJ1-1
CDR3nt: TGTGCCAGTAGAGCGAACACTGAAGCTTTCTTT
CDR3aa: CASRANTEAFF

abundance: few
d_gene: NA
v_gene: TRBV6-6
j_gene: TRBJ2-7
CDR3nt: TGTGCCAGCAGTTACTTTACAGGTTTCTACGAGCAGTACTTC
CDR3aa: CASSYFTGFYEQYF

abundance: NA
d_gene: NA
v_gene: TRBV7-6
j_gene: TRBJ2-3
CDR3nt: TGTGCCAGCAGCCACACAGATACGCAGTATTTT
CDR3aa: CASSHTDTQYF

abundance: NA
d_gene: TRBD2
v_gene: TRBV18
j_gene: TRBJ2-3
CDR3nt: TGTGCCAGCTCACCGCGGCCTTACCTAGCGGGAGTACATACGCAGTATTTT
CDR3aa: CASSPRPYLAGVHTQYF

abundance: NA
d_gene: NA
v_gene: TRBV2
j_gene: TRBJ2-6
CDR3nt: TGTGCCAGCAGTATCAGATCTGGGGCCAACGTCCTGACTTTC
CDR3aa: CASSIRSGANVLTF

abundance: NA
d_gene: NA
v_gene: TRBV7-9
j_gene: TRBJ1-1
CDR3nt: TGTGCCAGCAGTATTATGAACACTGAAGCTTTCTTT
CDR3aa: CASSIMNTEAFF

abundance: NA
d_gene: TRBD1
v_gene: TRBV7-9
j_gene: TRBJ2-7
CDR3nt: TGTGCCAGCAGCTTTTTCAGGGGGTCACTTCCCTACGAGCAGTACTTC
CDR3aa: CASSFFRGSLPYEQYF

abundance: NA
d_gene: TRBD2
v_gene: TRBV2
j_gene: TRBJ2-5
CDR3nt: TGTGCCAGCAGTGAAGGCCTTACTAGCGGGGACCAAGAGACCCAGTACTTC
CDR3aa: CASSEGLTSGDQETQYF

abundance: NA
d_gene: NA
v_gene: TRBV6-5
j_gene: TRBJ2-1
CDR3nt: TGTGCCAGCTCCCTCCTAGGTGAGCAGTTCTTC
CDR3aa: CASSLLGEQFF

abundance: NA
d_gene: TRBD1
v_gene: TRBV2
j_gene: TRBJ1-6
CDR3nt: TGTGCCAGTCGACGACAGGGGAGGCCACCCCTCCACTTT
CDR3aa: CASRRQGRPPLHF

abundance: NA
d_gene: TRBD1
v_gene: TRBV4-2
j_gene: TRBJ2-3
CDR3nt: TGTGCCAGCAGCAACCGACAGGGGGGCACAGATACGCAGTATTTT
CDR3aa: CASSNRQGGTDTQYF

abundance: few
d_gene: TRBD2
v_gene: TRBV13
j_gene: TRBJ2-4
CDR3nt: TGTGCCAGCAGCCGTTATAGCGGGGCTCCGGGAGCCATTCAGTACTTC
CDR3aa: CASSRYSGAPGAIQYF

abundance: few
d_gene: TRBD1
v_gene: TRBV7-9
j_gene: TRBJ1-6
CDR3nt: TGTGCCAGCAGCTTTGGACAGGTAGTTTCACCCCTCCACTTT
CDR3aa: CASSFGQVVSPLHF

abundance: NA
d_gene: TRBD2
v_gene: TRBV11-3
j_gene: TRBJ2-5
CDR3nt: TGTGCCAGCAGCTTGGGAGGGGTCGGGTTCGGGACCCAGTACTTC
CDR3aa: CASSLGGVGFGTQYF

abundance: few
d_gene: TRBD1
v_gene: TRBV5-4
j_gene: TRBJ1-1
CDR3nt: TGTGCCAGCACTATAGACAGGGGAGGGGAGGGCACTGAAGCTTTCTTT
CDR3aa: CASTIDRGGEGTEAFF

abundance: NA
d_gene: NA
v_gene: TRBV6-6
j_gene: TRBJ2-1
CDR3nt: TGTGCCAGCAGTTATGGAGGGTTTGATGAGCAGTTCTTC
CDR3aa: CASSYGGFDEQFF

abundance: few
d_gene: NA
v_gene: TRBV27
j_gene: TRBJ2-1
CDR3nt: TGTGCCAGCTCCTTAGGGGGGGGACCTCACAATGAGCAGTTCTTC
CDR3aa: CASSLGGGPHNEQFF

abundance: NA
d_gene: TRBD2
v_gene: TRBV4-1
j_gene: TRBJ2-7
CDR3nt: TGCGCCAGCAGCCAAGCTGGGCGGGAGGGCCCTAACGAGCAGTACTTC
CDR3aa: CASSQAGREGPNEQYF

abundance: NA
d_gene: TRBD2
v_gene: TRBV2
j_gene: TRBJ2-7
CDR3nt: TGTGCCAGCAGTGACGGGACTAGCGGGAGGGCCTTGTACGAGCAGTACTTC
CDR3aa: CASSDGTSGRALYEQYF

abundance: NA
d_gene: NA
v_gene: TRBV20-1
j_gene: TRBJ2-1
CDR3nt: TGCAGTGCTAGAGATATAGAGCAGTTCTTC
CDR3aa: CSARDIEQFF

abundance: NA
d_gene: TRBD1
v_gene: TRBV9
j_gene: TRBJ2-5
CDR3nt: TGTGCCAGCAGCGTCAGGACAGGAGAGTACCAAGAGACCCAGTACTTC
CDR3aa: CASSVRTGEYQETQYF

abundance: NA
d_gene: TRBD1
v_gene: TRBV30
j_gene: TRBJ1-1
CDR3nt: TGTGCCTGGAGCCAAGGGACAGGAATGAACACTGAAGCTTTCTTT
CDR3aa: CAWSQGTGMNTEAFF

abundance: few
d_gene: TRBD1
v_gene: TRBV5-6
j_gene: TRBJ1-4
CDR3nt: TGTGCCAGCAGCTTCTTGGGACAGATTGAAAAACTGTTTTTT
CDR3aa: CASSFLGQIEKLFF